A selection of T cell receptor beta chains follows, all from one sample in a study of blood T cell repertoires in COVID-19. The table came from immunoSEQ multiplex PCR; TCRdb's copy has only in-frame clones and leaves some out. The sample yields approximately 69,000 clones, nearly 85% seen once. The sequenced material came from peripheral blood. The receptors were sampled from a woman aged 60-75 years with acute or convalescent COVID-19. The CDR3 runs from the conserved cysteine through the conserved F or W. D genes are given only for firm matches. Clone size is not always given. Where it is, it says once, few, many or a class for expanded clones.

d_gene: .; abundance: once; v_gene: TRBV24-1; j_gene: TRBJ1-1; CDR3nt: TGTGCCACCAGTGGACAGTTGAACACTGAAGCTTTCTTT; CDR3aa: CATSGQLNTEAFF
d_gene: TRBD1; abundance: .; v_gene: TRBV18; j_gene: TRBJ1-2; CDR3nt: TGTGCCAGCTCACCGGGACAGGAGAGATTGGACTATGGCTACACCTTC; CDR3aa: CASSPGQERLDYGYTF
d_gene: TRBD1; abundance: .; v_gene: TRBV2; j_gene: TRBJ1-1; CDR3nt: TGTGCCAGCAGGACAGGGTTGAACACTGAAGCTTTCTTT; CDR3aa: CASRTGLNTEAFF
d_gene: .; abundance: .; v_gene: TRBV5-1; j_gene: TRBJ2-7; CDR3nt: TGCGCCAGCAGCTTGGGTACAGTTGACTACGAGCAGTACTTC; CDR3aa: CASSLGTVDYEQYF
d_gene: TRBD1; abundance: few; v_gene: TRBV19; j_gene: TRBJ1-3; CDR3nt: TGTGCCAGTAGTAGGTCCCTGGGACAGGGGGAATTCGGCGGAAACACCATATATTTT; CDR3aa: CASSRSLGQGEFGGNTIYF
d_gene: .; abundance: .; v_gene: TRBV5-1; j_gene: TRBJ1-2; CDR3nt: TGCGCCAGCACAAGGAGCACTAACTATGGCTACACCTTC; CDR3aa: CASTRSTNYGYTF
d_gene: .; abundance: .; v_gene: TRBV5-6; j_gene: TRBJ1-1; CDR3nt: TGTGCCAGCAGCCAAAATTCAGGCAACACTGAAGCTTTCTTT; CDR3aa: CASSQNSGNTEAFF
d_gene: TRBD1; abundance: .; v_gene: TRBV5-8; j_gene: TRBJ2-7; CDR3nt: TGTGCCAGCAACCGAAAAACGACGGGACAGGGGGTCTCCTACGAGCAGTACTTC; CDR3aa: CASNRKTTGQGVSYEQYF
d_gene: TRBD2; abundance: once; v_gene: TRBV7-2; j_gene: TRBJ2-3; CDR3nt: TGTGCCAGCAGCTTAGTGGGGCGGGGGGCGGCGGATACGCAGTATTTT; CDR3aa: CASSLVGRGAADTQYF
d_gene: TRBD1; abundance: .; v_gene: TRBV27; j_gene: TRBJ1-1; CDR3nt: TGTGCCAGCAGTTTGGGGACAGGATTGAACACTGAAGCTTTCTTT; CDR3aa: CASSLGTGLNTEAFF
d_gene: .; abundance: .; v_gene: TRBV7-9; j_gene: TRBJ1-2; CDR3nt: TGTGCCAGCAGCTTTGCAGGGGATGGCTACACCTTC; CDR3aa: CASSFAGDGYTF
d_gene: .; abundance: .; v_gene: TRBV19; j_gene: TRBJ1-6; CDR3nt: TGTGCCAGTAGTATCCGACCGGGGTCCAGTAATTCACCCCTCCACTTT; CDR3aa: CASSIRPGSSNSPLHF
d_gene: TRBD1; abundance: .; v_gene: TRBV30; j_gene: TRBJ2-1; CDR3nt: TGTGCCTGGAATATAGGGACAGCGACGGCTGGAGAGCAGTTCTTC; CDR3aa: CAWNIGTATAGEQFF
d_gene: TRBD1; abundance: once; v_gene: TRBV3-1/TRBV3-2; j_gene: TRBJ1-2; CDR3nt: TGTGCCAGCAGCCAAAGGGGGCAGGGCTATGGCTACACCTTC; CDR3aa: CASSQRGQGYGYTF
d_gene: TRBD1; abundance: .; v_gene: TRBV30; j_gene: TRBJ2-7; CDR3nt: TGTGCCTGGAGTAACCAAAGGACAGGGCATTCGGACGAGCAGTACTTC; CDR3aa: CAWSNQRTGHSDEQYF
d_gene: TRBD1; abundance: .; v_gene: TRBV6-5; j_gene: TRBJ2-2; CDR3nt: TGTGCCAGCAGGAAGGGGACAGGGGGACGGGAGCTGTTTTTT; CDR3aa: CASRKGTGGRELFF
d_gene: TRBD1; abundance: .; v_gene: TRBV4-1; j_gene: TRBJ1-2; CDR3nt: TGCGCCAGCAGCCAGTCGCCGGGACAGAGACTCTATGGCTACACCTTC; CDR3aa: CASSQSPGQRLYGYTF
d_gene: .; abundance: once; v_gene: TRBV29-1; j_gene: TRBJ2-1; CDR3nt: TGCAGCGTTGATCATAGCGCCTACAATGAGCAGTTCTTC; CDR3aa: CSVDHSAYNEQFF
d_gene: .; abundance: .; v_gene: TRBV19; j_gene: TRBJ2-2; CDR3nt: TGTGCCAGTAGTAGCAGGGGAACCGGGGAGCTGTTTTTT; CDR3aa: CASSSRGTGELFF
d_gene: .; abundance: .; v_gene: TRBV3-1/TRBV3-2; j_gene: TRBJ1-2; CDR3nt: TGTGCCAGCAGCCAACGGGACTATCGTGGCTACACCTTC; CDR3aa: CASSQRDYRGYTF
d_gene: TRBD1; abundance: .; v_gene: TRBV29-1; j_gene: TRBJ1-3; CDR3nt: TGCAGCGTGGAGGGACAGGGAAACACCATATATTTT; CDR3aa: CSVEGQGNTIYF
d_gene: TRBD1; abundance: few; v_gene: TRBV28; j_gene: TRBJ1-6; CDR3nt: TGTGCCAGCAGGCCCGGGACAGGAGGGTCACCCCTCCACTTT; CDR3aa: CASRPGTGGSPLHF
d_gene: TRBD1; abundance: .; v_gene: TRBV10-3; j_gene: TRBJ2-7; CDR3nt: TGTGCCATCAGTGAGATGACAGGGGGATCCTACGAGCAGTACTTC; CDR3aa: CAISEMTGGSYEQYF
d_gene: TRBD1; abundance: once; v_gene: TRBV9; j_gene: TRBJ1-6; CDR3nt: TGTGCCAGCAGCGGAGGGACAGTCCGCTCACCCCTCCACTTT; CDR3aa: CASSGGTVRSPLHF
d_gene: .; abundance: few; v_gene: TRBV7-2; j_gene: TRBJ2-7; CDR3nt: TGTGCCAGCAGCAAAGGCAGGGGGGCCTACGAGCAGTACTTC; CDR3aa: CASSKGRGAYEQYF
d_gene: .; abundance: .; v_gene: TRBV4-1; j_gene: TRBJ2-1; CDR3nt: TGCGCCAGCAGCCAAGTAACCAGTGAGGGAAATGAGCAGTTCTTC; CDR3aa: CASSQVTSEGNEQFF
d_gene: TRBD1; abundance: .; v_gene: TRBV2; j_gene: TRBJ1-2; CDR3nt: TGTGCCAGCAGTGGGACAGGGGGTGCGGTTGCTAACTATGGCTACACCTTC; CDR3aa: CASSGTGGAVANYGYTF
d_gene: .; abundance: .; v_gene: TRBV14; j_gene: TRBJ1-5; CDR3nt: TGTGCCAGCAGCCAACATAGCAATCAGCCCCAGCATTTT; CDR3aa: CASSQHSNQPQHF
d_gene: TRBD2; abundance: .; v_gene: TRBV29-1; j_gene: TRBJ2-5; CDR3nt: TGCAGCGTTGGGGAGGGCCGAGAGACCCAGTACTTC; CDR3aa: CSVGEGRETQYF
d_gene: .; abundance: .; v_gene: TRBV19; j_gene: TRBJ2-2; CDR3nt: TGTGCCAGTAGTAGGGTATGGACTGGCGGGGAGCTGTTTTTT; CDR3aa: CASSRVWTGGELFF
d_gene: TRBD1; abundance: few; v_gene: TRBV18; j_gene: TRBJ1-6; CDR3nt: TGTGCCAGCTCACTAAGGGCGACAGGGGTTTATTCACCCCTCCACTTT; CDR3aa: CASSLRATGVYSPLHF
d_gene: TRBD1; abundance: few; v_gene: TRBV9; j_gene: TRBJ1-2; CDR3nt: TGTGCCAGCAGCTTAACGGGACAGGGAGGGCAAGGCTACACCTTC; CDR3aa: CASSLTGQGGQGYTF
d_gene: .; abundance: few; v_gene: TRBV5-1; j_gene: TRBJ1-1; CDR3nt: TGCGCCAGCAGCTTGCAAAGCGCGGACACTGAAGCTTTCTTT; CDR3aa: CASSLQSADTEAFF
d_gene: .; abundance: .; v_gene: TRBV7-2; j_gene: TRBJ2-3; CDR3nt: TGTGCCAGCAGCTCCAGCGGGAGCACAGATACGCAGTATTTT; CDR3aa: CASSSSGSTDTQYF
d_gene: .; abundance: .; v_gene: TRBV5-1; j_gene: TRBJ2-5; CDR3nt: TGCGCCAGCAGCTTGGGAGGGACATCAGAGACCCAGTACTTC; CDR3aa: CASSLGGTSETQYF
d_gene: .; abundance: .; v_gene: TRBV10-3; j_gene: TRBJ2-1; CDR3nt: TGTGCCATCAACGGAGGGGGCGCGGTGAATGAGCAGTTCTTC; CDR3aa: CAINGGGAVNEQFF
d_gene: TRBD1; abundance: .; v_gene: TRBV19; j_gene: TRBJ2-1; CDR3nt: TGTGCCAGTAGTACCGGGACAGCCGTCTCCTACAATGAGCAGTTCTTC; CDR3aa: CASSTGTAVSYNEQFF
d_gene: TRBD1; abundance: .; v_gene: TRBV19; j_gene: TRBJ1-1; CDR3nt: TGTGCCAGTAGTATAGAAGGGACAGATGAAGCTTTCTTT; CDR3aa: CASSIEGTDEAFF
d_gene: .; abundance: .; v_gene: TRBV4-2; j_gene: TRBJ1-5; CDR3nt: TGTGCCAGCAGCCAAGATCCGACTACAACAACCTACGAGCCCCAGCATTTT; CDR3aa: CASSQDPTTTTYEPQHF
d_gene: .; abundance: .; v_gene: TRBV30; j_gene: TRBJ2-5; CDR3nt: TGTGCCTGGAGTCGGGTTGGGGAGACCCAGTACTTC; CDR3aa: CAWSRVGETQYF
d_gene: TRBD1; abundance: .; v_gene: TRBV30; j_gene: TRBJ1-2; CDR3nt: TGTGCCTGGGGACGTGGGACAGGGAGCGGCTACACCTTC; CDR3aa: CAWGRGTGSGYTF
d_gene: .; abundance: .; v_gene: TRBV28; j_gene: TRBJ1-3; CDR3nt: TGTGCCAGCAGCCTGACACAGGGAGAGGGAAACACCATATATTTT; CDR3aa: CASSLTQGEGNTIYF
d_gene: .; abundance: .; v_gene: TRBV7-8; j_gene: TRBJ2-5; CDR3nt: TGTGCCAGCAGCCTTAATCCGGGGACCCAGTACTTC; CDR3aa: CASSLNPGTQYF
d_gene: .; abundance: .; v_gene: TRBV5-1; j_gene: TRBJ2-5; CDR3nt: TGCGCCAGCAGCTTGGATAGCATCCGGGGGACCCAGTACTTC; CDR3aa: CASSLDSIRGTQYF
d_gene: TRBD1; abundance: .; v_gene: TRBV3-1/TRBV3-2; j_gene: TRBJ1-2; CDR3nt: TGTGCCAGCAGCCACACCGGGACAGGGGGCATAGGCTACACCTTC; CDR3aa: CASSHTGTGGIGYTF
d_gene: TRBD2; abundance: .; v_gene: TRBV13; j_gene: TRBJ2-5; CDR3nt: TGTGCCAGCAGCGAACAGTTAGCGGGAGACGAGACCCAGTACTTC; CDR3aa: CASSEQLAGDETQYF
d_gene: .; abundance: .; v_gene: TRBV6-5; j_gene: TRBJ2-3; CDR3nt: TGTGCCAGCAGTAGAGAGGTCCGGGGTACGCAGTATTTT; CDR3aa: CASSREVRGTQYF
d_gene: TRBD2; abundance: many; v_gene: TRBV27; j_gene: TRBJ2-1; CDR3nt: TGTGCCAGCAGTTTAAGCGGGGGGGCTAGGTACAATGAGCAGTTCTTC; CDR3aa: CASSLSGGARYNEQFF
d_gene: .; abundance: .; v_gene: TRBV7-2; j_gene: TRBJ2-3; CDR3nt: TGTGCCAGCAGCTTAAGCAGGGGGGTTAATGTTATGGATACGCAGTATTTT; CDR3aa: CASSLSRGVNVMDTQYF